The T cell receptor beta chain described here comes from a study of T cell clonality in common variable immunodeficiency. Study-wide results and caveats: In common variable immunodeficiency, TCR beta chains reportedly carried fewer deletions and N-nucleotide insertions. TCRbeta clonality was increased in CVID versus healthy controls.

Here immunoSEQ multiplex PCR was the method, and the copy in TCRdb shows in-frame clones only, minus some. The sample was found to contain about 52,000 clones, and every one recurs. This clone was counted a few times. Its specificity is unknown. The CDR3 end lies 3 residues beyond the end of the read and is filled in from the germline J gene. Losses at the gene ends were 6 bases for V and 5 bases for J; bases not matched to a gene: 6. This CDR3 spans 14 amino acids. The clonotype originates from a person between 18 and 69 years old in good health. The chain is built from TRBV23-1 and TRBJ1-2, with 10 bases matching TRBD1. TRBV23-1 is filed as an ORF, its function uncertain. The specimen sequenced was peripheral blood mononuclear cells. The sequenced part of the CDR3 DNA is TGCGCCAGCAGGGGGACAGGGGTGCGATATGGC. It translates to CASRGTGVRYG. The full CDR3 sequence reads CASRGTGVRYGYTF.